The entry below gives a single T cell receptor (beta chain) sequence along with its context. Its antigen is unknown. Within one base of it there is no much larger clone, and no base qualities were kept. This entry is derived from a study of memory CD4+ T cells and cytomegalovirus serostatus (dated by TCRdb to between 2018 and 2020). Regarding the research as a whole: The approximately 35 healthy Belgian adults in the cohort included 9 who were CMV seropositive and approximately 25 who were CMV seronegative. CD4+ memory TCRbeta repertoires of a Belgian cohort with known cytomegalovirus serostatus were sequenced in order to replicate a published TCR-based CMV serostatus classifier. Study-wide conclusions, independent of this receptor: The results were read as suggesting that the CMV-associated TCR signature is, for the most part, present in the CD4+ memory repertoire. Only CD4+CD45RO+ memory cells were sequenced, in contrast to the original study, in which naive and memory CD4+ and CD8+ populations were covered. For predicting CMV serostatus, the median bootstrapped AUC was approximately 0.95 using the original framework and 0.91 using a US-trained random forest. On the Belgian cohort, the classifier built on the original framework reached a median bootstrapped AUC of 0.95, with a 95% CI of 0.76-1.00. Of more than 150 previously reported CMV-associated TCRbeta sequences, around 67 appeared in the CD4+ memory repertoires, each in one to five individuals.

Single viable CD3+CD4+CD8-CD45RO+ cells were sorted as memory CD4+ T cells on a FACSAria II. CMV serostatus was determined with a Roche Elecsys assay detecting serum IgG against CMV pp150, pp28, p38 and p52. Following thawing, total CD4+ T cells were enriched through positive selection using CD4 magnetic microbeads. The samples came from a separate study whose specific focus was interrogating the CD4+ T cell memory repertoire. Peripheral blood mononuclear cells were isolated and cryopreserved following standard operating procedures; serum was stored at -80 °C. The staining used CD3-PerCP (BW264/56), CD4-APC (RPA-T4), CD45RO-PE (UCHT1) and CD8-Pacific Orange (3B5) antibodies, and Sytox blue was used to exclude non-viable cells. Including the terminal cysteine and phenylalanine, the CDR3 comprises 11 residues. The read is trimmed to its CDR3 DNA, 33 bases read in frame from base 1. A distance of 0 bases separates the germline ends of V and J, which lose 3 bases and 1 base respectively. CDR1 and CDR2 (MNHNS, SASEGT) derive from the germline V gene.

The Quick-DNA Microprep Kit was used to extract genomic DNA from the sorted cells. Amplification of TCRbeta DNA was done with the immunoSEQ hsTCRbeta kit, following the protocol from the manufacturer. TCRbeta libraries were sequenced on an Illumina MiSeq instrument. The paper's data handling went like this. After out-of-frame sequences were removed, 2.4 million or so distinct TCRbeta sequences remained, averaging around 61,000 per individual. Each individual was scored using the number of some 150 previously reported CMV-associated TCRbeta sequences that the individual carried and the total number of productive distinct TCRbeta sequences. A beta-binomial model was reimplemented in Python, and random forests from scikit-learn, run with default parameters, were trained on data from the US cohort. Classifier performance on the Belgian cohort was reported as the median AUC with percentile confidence intervals calculated over 10,000 bootstrap iterations. Not all clones reach the TCRdb copy of this immuneACCESS table, which keeps in-frame sequences only. Checked studies attribute under half of the gap to unresolved V genes and leave the rest unexplained. That table furnishes V, J and clone size, whereas the DNA furnished D and trimming. Recorded for this sample are 40,000 to 45,000 clones; around 80% of them occurred a single time. More than 1.5% of the sample is held by the ten biggest clonotypes.

The receptor comes from an adult in good health and CMV-seronegative. The sequenced sample was memory CD4+ T cells from blood. The rearranged segments are TRBV6-1 and TRBJ1-1, with no reliable assignment of the D segment. The CDR3 corresponds to CASSENTEAFF. The DNA sequence is as follows: TGTGCCAGCAGTGAGAACACTGAAGCTTTCTTT.